This T cell receptor beta chain was sequenced for a study of technical replicates of blood from a few donors. The protocol was immunoSEQ multiplex PCR, while the TCRdb copy is restricted to in-frame clones and leaves out a portion. The repertoire has some 79,000 clones, about 91% of them found once; the top ten carry approximately 0.4%. This clonotype originated in a human donor in good health. Some clones in this sample may be carry-over from other donors' samples. The sample was T cells isolated from PBMCs.

In DNA form, the CDR3 reads TGTGCCTGGGATGGGCTAGCGGACAACCTCTACAATGAGCAGTTCTTC. Its translation is CAWDGLADNLYNEQFF. This chain connects TRBV30 to TRBJ2-1; 7 positions agree with TRBD2. CDR1 is GTSNPN, CDR2 SVGIG, per germline (reference sequence). Unmatched junction bases numbered 13, after V lost 5 bases and J lost 3 bases. This CDR3 has 16 amino acids.